This T cell receptor (beta chain) emerged from a study of OX40 agonist ivuxolimab in advanced cancers. Sequencing used immunoSEQ multiplex PCR; TCRdb keeps in-frame clones, though not all of them. The sample holds roughly 81,000 clones; approximately 93% are singletons and the top ten take more than 9.5%. The trim removed 3 bases at V and 7 bases at J, leaving 6 bases unmatched. The CDR3 has 14 amino acids. CDR1 and CDR2 (germline): MDHEN, SYDVKM. This chain uses TRBV28 with TRBJ1-5; 7 bases agree with TRBD1. The sequencing here drew on CD4+ or CD8+ T cells sorted from blood, taken in a trial of the OX40 agonist ivuxolimab. This receptor was obtained from an adult with an advanced solid tumor such as melanoma, head and neck, liver or kidney cancer. The CDR3 reads CASSFRDSGQPQHF. The CDR3 DNA follows: TGTGCCAGCAGTTTCAGGGACAGCGGACAGCCCCAGCATTTT.